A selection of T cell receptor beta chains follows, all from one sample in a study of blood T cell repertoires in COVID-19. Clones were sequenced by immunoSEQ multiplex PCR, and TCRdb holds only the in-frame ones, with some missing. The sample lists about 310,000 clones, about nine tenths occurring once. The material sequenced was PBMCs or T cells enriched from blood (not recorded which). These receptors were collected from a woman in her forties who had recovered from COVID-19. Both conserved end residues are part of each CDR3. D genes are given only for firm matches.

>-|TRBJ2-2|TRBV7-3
TGTGCCAGCACTCCTTCGGGGGCCGGGGAGCTGTTTTTT
CASTPSGAGELFF
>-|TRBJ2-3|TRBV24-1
TGTGCCACCAGTAGAGCAGATACGCAGTATTTT
CATSRADTQYF
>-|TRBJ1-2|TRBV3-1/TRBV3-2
TGTGCCAGCAGCCAAGTAGCCGGGGTAACTGGCTACACCTTC
CASSQVAGVTGYTF
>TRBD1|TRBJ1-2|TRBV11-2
TGTGCCAGCAGCCTTCGGGACAGCTTCTCTGGAGGCTACACCTTC
CASSLRDSFSGGYTF
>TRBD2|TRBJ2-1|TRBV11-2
TGTGCCAGCAGCCGAATAGCGGGAGGGTACTACAATGAGCAGTTCTTC
CASSRIAGGYYNEQFF
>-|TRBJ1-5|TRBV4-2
TGTGCCAGCAGCCAAGAGCCAAGGGGAGGGGATCAGCCCCAGCATTTT
CASSQEPRGGDQPQHF
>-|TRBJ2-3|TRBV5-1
TGCGCCAGCAGCTTGGAAGGTACCCCGGGGTCCGATACGCAGTATTTT
CASSLEGTPGSDTQYF
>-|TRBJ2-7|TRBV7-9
TGTGCCAGCAGCTTACCCCCGACAGGAGGAATCTACGAGCAGTACTTC
CASSLPPTGGIYEQYF
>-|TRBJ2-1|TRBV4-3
TGCGCCAGCAGCCAAGACAGGACTTTCAATGAGCAGTTCTTC
CASSQDRTFNEQFF
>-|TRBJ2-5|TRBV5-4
TGTGCCAGCAGCTTGATTTTCGGGGGACGATCAGAGACCCAGTACTTC
CASSLIFGGRSETQYF
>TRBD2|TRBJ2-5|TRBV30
TGTGCCTGGAAACGGGGACTAGCGGGAGAATGGGAGACCCAGTACTTC
CAWKRGLAGEWETQYF
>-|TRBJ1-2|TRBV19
TGTGCCAGTAGTCCCCGCGGAAACCCTATGAGCGGCTACACCTTC
CASSPRGNPMSGYTF
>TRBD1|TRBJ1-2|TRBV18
TGTGCCAGCACCCTACAGGGGGCTGGCTATGGCTACACCTTC
CASTLQGAGYGYTF
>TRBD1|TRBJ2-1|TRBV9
TGTGCCAGCAGCGTAGAGGGGGCCGGTGAGCAGTTCTTC
CASSVEGAGEQFF
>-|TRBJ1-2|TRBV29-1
TGCAGCGCCCCAGGGAGGGGCTCTGACTATGGCTACACCTTC
CSAPGRGSDYGYTF
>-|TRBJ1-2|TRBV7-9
TGTGCCAGCAGCTTAGGCGACAGTGGCTACACCTTC
CASSLGDSGYTF
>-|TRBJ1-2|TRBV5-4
TGTGCCAGCAGCCCGGCGACAGAGCTAGGAGGCTACACCTTC
CASSPATELGGYTF